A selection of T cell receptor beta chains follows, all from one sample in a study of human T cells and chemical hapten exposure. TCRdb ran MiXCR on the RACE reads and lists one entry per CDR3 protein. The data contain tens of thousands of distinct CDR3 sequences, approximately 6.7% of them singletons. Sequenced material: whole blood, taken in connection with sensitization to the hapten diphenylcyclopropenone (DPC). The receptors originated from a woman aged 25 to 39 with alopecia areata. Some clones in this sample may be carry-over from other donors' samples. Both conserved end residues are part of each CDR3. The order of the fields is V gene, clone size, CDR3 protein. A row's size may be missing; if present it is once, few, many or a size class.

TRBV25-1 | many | CASSVQWEQYF
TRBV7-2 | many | CASSPTSGGASSFYNEQFF
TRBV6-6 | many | CASSNHQNTEAFF
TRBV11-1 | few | CASRSEGETQYF
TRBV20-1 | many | CSAIHTRGDGVTDTQYF
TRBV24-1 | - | CATSDFKGHGYTF
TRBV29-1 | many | CSVEGMAGPEQFF
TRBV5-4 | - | CASSLDRDRGNYEQYF
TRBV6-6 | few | CASRGTRAPSSQPQHF
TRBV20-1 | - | CSASPLTGGTTDTQYF
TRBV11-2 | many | CASSLDRSPEQYF
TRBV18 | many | CASSPQGQDTGELFF
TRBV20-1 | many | CSARDGGPNTEAFF
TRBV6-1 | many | CASSEASGGGTDTQYF
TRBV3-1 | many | CASSQGNSGANVLTF
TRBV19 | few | CASSIQGHSPLHF
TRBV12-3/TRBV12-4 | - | CASTPGGSSGNTIYF
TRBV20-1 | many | CSAGGSGGSLGGYYNEQFF
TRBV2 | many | CASSEWVPTDYNSPLHF
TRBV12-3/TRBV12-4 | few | CASSGNGGPQHF
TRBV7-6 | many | CASSLLADSTDTQYF
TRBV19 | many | CASSPWDRGQEETQYF
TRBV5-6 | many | CASSVGLEQGEQYF
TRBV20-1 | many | CSAMETSGGSPGHEQFF
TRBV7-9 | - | CASSLGGTENYGYTF
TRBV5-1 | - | CASSLVGGNTEAFF